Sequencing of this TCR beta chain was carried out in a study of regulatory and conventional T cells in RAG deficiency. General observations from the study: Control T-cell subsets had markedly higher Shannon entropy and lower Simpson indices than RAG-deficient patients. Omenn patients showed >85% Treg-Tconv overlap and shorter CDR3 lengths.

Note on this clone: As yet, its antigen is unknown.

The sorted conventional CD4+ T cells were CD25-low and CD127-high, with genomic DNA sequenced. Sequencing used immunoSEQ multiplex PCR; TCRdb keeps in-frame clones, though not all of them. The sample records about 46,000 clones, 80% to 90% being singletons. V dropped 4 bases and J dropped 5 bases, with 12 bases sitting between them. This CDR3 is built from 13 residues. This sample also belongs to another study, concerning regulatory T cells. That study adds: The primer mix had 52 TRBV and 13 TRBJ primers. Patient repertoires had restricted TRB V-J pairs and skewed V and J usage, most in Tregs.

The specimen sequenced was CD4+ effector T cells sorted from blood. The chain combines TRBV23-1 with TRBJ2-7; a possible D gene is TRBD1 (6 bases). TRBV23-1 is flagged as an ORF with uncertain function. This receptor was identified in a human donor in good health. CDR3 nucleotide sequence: TGCGCCAGCAGTCGTCACAGGGAACACGAGCAGTACTTC. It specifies CASSRHREHEQYF.